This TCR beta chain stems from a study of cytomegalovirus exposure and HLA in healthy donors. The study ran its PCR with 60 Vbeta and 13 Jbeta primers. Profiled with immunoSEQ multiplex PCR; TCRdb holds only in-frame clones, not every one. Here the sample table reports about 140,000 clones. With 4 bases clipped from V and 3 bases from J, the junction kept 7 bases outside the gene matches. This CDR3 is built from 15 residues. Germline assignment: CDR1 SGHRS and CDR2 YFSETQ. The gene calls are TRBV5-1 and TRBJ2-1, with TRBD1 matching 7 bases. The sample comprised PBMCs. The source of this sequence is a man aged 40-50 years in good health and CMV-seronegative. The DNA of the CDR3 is TGCGCCAGCAGCGCTGCCGGGACAGACTACAATGAGCAGTTCTTC. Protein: CASSAAGTDYNEQFF.